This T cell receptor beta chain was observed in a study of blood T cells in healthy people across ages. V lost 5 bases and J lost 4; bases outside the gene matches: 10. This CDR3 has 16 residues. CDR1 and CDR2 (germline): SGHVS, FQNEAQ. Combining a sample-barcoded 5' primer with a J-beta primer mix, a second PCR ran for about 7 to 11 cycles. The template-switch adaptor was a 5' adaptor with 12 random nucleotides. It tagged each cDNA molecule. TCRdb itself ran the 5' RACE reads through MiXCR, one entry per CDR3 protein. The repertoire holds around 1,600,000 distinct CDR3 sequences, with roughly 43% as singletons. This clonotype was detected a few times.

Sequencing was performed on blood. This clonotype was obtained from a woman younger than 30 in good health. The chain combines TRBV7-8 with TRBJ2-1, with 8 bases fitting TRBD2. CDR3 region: CASSPTGGQGYNEQFF. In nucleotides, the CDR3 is TGTGCCAGCAGCCCGACGGGGGGGCAGGGTTACAATGAGCAGTTCTTC.